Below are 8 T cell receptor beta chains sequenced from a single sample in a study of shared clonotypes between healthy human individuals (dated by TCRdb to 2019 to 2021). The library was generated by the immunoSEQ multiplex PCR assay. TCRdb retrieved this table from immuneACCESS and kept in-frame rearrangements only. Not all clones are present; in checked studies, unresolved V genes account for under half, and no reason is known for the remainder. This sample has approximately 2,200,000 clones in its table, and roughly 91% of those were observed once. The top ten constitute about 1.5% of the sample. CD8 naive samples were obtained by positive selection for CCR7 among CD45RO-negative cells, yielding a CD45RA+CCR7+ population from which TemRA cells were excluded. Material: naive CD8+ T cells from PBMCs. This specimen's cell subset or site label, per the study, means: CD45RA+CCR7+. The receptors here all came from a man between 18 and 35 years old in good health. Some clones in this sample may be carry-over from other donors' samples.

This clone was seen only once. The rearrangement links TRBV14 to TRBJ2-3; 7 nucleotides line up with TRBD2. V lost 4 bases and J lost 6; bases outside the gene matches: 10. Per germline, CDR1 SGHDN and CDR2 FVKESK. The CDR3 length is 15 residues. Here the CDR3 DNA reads TGTGCCAGCAGCCCGTTCCCGGGGAGGGGTGATACGCAGTATTTT. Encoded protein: CASSPFPGRGDTQYF. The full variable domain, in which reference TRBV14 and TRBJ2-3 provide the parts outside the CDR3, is EAGVTQFPSHSVIEKGQTVTLRCDPISGHDNLYWYRRVMGKEIKFLLHFVKESKQDESGMPNNRFLAERTGGTYSTLKVQPAELEDSGVYFCASSPFPGRGDTQYFGPGTRLTVL.

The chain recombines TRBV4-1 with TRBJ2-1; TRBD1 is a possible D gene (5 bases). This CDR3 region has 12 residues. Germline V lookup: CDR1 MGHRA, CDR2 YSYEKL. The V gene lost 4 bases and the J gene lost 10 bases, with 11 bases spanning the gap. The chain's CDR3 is CASSPAGKEQFF. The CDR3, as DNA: TGCGCCAGCAGCCCCGCAGGGAAAGAGCAGTTCTTC.

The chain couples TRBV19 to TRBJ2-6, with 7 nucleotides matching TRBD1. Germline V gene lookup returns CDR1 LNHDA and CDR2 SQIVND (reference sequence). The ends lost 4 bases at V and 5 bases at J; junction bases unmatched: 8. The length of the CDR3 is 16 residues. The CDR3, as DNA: TGTGCCAGTAGTACCTGGACAGGAGCTAGGGCCAACGTCCTGACTTTC. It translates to CASSTWTGARANVLTF.

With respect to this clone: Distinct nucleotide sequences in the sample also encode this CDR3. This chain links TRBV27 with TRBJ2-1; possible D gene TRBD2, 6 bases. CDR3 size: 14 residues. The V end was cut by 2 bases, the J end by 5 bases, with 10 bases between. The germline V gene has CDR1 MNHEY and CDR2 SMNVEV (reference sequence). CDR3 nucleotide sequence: TGTGCCAGCAGTTTAAGGAGGGCCGACAATGAGCAGTTCTTC. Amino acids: CASSLRRADNEQFF.

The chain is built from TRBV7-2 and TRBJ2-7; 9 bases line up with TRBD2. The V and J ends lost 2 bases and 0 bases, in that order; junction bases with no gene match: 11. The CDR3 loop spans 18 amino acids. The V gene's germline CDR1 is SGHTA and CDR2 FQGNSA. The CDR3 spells CASSLHKKLAGGSYEQYF. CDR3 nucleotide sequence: TGTGCCAGCAGCTTACACAAAAAACTAGCGGGTGGCTCCTACGAGCAGTACTTC.

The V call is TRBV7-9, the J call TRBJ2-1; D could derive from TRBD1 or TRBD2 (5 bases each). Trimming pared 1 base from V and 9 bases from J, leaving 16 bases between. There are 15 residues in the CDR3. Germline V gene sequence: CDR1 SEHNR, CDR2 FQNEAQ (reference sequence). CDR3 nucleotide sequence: TGTGCCAGCAGCTTAGGAGGGAGTACGAGGGGTGAGCAGTTCTTC. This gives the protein CASSLGGSTRGEQFF.

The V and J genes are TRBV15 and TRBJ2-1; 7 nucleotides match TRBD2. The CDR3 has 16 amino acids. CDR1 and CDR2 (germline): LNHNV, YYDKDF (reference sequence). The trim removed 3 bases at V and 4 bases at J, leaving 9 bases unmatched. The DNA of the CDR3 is TGTGCCACCAGCAGCGCTAGCGGATTCTTATACAATGAGCAGTTCTTC. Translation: CATSSASGFLYNEQFF.

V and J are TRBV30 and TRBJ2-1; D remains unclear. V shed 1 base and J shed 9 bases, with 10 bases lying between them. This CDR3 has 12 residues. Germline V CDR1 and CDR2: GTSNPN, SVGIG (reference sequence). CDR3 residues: CAWSENPGEQFF. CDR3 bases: TGTGCCTGGAGTGAGAATCCCGGTGAGCAGTTCTTC.